These 10 T cell receptor beta chains were all obtained from the same sample, sequenced in a study of cytomegalovirus exposure and HLA in healthy donors. Both 60 Vbeta primers and 13 Jbeta primers went into the PCR. The method was immunoSEQ multiplex PCR; TCRdb's version includes in-frame clones alone and lacks a portion of them. The sample has some 200,000 clones; approximately 79% are singletons. The source material was PBMCs. The receptors were sampled from a middle-aged man in good health and CMV-seropositive.

The chain carries TRBV9 and TRBJ2-7; the D gene is possibly TRBD1 (6 bases). CDR3 length equals 14 residues. Germline CDR1 and CDR2: SGDLS and YYNGEE. Trimming removed 4 bases from V and 2 bases from J, with 13 bases in between. The CDR3 loop reads CASSSGDPPYEQYF. The CDR3 DNA reads TGTGCCAGCAGCTCAGGGGACCCCCCCTACGAGCAGTACTTC.

This chain links TRBV29-1 with TRBJ1-1, with a weak D call TRBD1 (6 bases). Trimming removed 0 bases from V and 5 bases from J, with 13 bases in between. The CDR3 extends over 14 amino acids. The germline gives CDR1 SQVTM, CDR2 ANQGSEA. The CDR3 nucleotides read TGCAGCGTTGAAGAAGGCAGGGGAAGGACTGAAGCTTTCTTT. It translates to CSVEEGRGRTEAFF.

The chain has TRBV15 and TRBJ1-1; no definite D call. This CDR3 has 13 residues. Germline V lookup: CDR1 LNHNV, CDR2 YYDKDF (reference sequence). V dropped 0 bases and J dropped 3 bases, with 5 bases sitting between them. CDR3 coding DNA: TGTGCCACCAGCAGAGACAGATACACTGAAGCTTTCTTT. It yields the protein CATSRDRYTEAFF. Drawing the rest from reference TRBV15 and TRBJ1-1, the complete variable domain is DAMVIQNPRYQVTQFGKPVTLSCSQTLNHNVMYWYQQKSSQAPKLLFHYYDKDFNNEADTPDNFQSRRPNTSFCFLDIRSPGLGDTAMYLCATSRDRYTEAFFGQGTRLTVV.

This chain joins TRBV7-8 and TRBJ2-3; D possibly corresponds to TRBD2 (6 bases). Trimming shortened V by 1 base and J by 3 bases, and 11 bases separated the two germline ends. The CDR3 covers 15 residues. Germline V gene data show CDR1 as SGHVS and CDR2 as FQNEAQ. CDR3 sequence reads: CASSLEVGGTDTQYF. The CDR3 coding sequence is TGTGCCAGCAGCTTAGAGGTGGGGGGAACAGATACGCAGTATTTT.

CDR3: CASSSTRGGGFGDTQYF. Here the CDR3 DNA reads TGTGCCAGCAGCTCCACCCGCGGCGGGGGATTTGGGGATACGCAGTATTTT. The chain couples TRBV7-6 to TRBJ2-3; 7 bases match TRBD2. In germline, CDR1 is SGHVS, CDR2 FNYEAQ. CDR3 length: 17 amino acids. With 4 bases clipped from V and 6 bases from J, the junction kept 16 bases outside the gene matches.

The genes are TRBV19 and TRBJ2-7; no firm D call. Germline CDR1 LNHDA, CDR2 SQIVND (reference sequence). The CDR3 is made up of 14 amino acids. Trimming pared 3 bases from V and 2 bases from J, leaving 11 bases between. CDR3: CASSMATFPYEQYF. In nucleotides, the CDR3 is TGTGCCAGTAGTATGGCCACCTTCCCCTACGAGCAGTACTTC. Complete variable domain (other parts from reference TRBV19 and TRBJ2-7): DGGITQSPKYLFRKEGQNVTLSCEQNLNHDAMYWYRQDPGQGLRLIYYSQIVNDFQKGDIAEGYSVSREKKESFPLTVTSAQKNPTAFYLCASSMATFPYEQYFGPGTRLTVT.

This clone was counted once. This CDR3 reads CASSLSFQTQYF. CDR3 nucleotide sequence: TGTGCCAGCAGCTTGAGTTTCCAGACCCAGTACTTC. The V gene is TRBV7-6, the J gene TRBJ2-5; D gene ambiguous. In germline, CDR1 is SGHVS, CDR2 FNYEAQ. CDR3 length: 12 amino acids. Trimming left V 3 bases short and J 6 bases short, with 8 bases between.

The rearrangement links TRBV10-3 to TRBJ1-4, with TRBD1 matching over 11 bases. This CDR3 has 15 amino acids. The germline V gene encodes CDR1 ENHRY and CDR2 SYGVKD. J was trimmed by 10 bases and V by 0 bases; bases with no gene match: 4. The CDR3 nucleotides read TGTGCCATCAGTGAGTCGGACAGGGGGCTAACAAAACTGTTTTTT. This gives the protein CAISESDRGLTKLFF.

The rearrangement links TRBV2 to TRBJ2-3; D unresolved. Trimming cost V 6 bases and J 2 bases, with 3 bases left between them. The length of the CDR3 is 11 residues. The germline gives CDR1 SNHLY, CDR2 FYNNEI. CDR3 in amino acids: CASRYTDTQYF. CDR3 nucleotides: TGTGCCAGCAGGTACACAGATACGCAGTATTTT.

The gene calls are TRBV28 and TRBJ1-1; D gene ambiguous. This CDR3 has 13 residues. Germline V gene data show CDR1 as MDHEN and CDR2 as SYDVKM. The V gene lost 6 bases and the J gene lost 4 bases, with 12 bases spanning the gap. The CDR3 nucleotides are TGTGCCAGCAGCAAACGGAGTGGCACTGAAGCTTTCTTT. This codes for CASSKRSGTEAFF.